The subject of this entry is one T cell receptor (beta chain). The antigen is unknown. This entry belongs to a study of beta chain features in type 1 diabetes. Expressed TCRB transcripts were sequenced because the isolated RNA had all been reverse transcribed beforehand. Clones were sequenced by immunoSEQ multiplex PCR, and TCRdb holds only the in-frame ones, with some missing. Of some 240,000 clones in the sample, roughly 17% were seen once. This CDR3 comprises 13 residues. Germline V gives CDR1 SNHLY, CDR2 FYNNEI. V was shortened by 0 bases and J by 12 bases, with 12 bases between the two germline ends. Blood was drawn once from each donor into heparinised tubes. The draws averaged approximately 120 mL. CD4+ naive, central memory, regulatory and stem cell-like memory cells were sorted via CD45RO/CCR7/CD25/CD127/CD95/CD27. Findings of the study overall: Type 1 diabetes patients showed a moderate but significant shortening of TCRB CDR3s in all four CD4+ subsets. Diminished insertions and augmented deletions at VDJ junctions characterized type 1 diabetes patients. Any HLA effect on TCRB rearrangement was left unresolved by small sub-analyses.

The chain links TRBV2 to TRBJ2-1; D is undetermined. Sequenced material: naive CD4+ T cells from blood. The receptor comes from a man aged 25-45 years with type 1 diabetes. CDR3 protein: CASSEAVVGSQFF. The CDR3 DNA reads as TGTGCCAGCAGTGAAGCGGTGGTGGGATCGCAGTTCTTC.